The clone carrying this T cell receptor beta chain was seen only a few times. As yet, its antigen is unknown. One entry per CDR3 protein, called by TCRdb with MiXCR from the 5' RACE reads. The table lists some 1,600,000 distinct CDR3 sequences, 32% of them singletons, with about 0.25% in the top ten. Germline CDR1 MDHEN, CDR2 SYDVKM. The germline V and J ends were trimmed by 2 bases and 2 bases, with 10 bases remaining between them. This CDR3 contains 14 residues. This sample was included in a study of identical twins. Whole-study results and caveats: Invariant MAIT and iNKT cells may have partly biased zero-insertion analyses. The study based its conclusions on cross-sectional statistical analysis and did not follow the same donors.

This chain connects TRBV28 to TRBJ2-7, with a weak D call TRBD2 (6 bases). Sequencing input: cord blood. This TCR was sampled from a newborn girl in good health. CDR3 DNA sequence: TGTGCCAGCAGTTTACGGGAGCTCCCCTACGAGCAGTACTTC. Amino acid sequence: CASSLRELPYEQYF.